The source of this TCR beta chain is a study of Ad26.COV2.S vaccination and SARS-CoV-2 variants (dated by TCRdb to 2020 to 2023). Notes on the research overall: Donors in the vaccine arm were drawn from COV1001, a phase I-IIa trial of Ad26.COV2.S in healthy adults that was multicentre, randomized, double-blind and placebo-controlled. The TCR-sequenced set comprised about 30 samples: some 19 Ad26.COV2.S vaccine recipients, 5 placebo recipients and 8 SARS-CoV-2 convalescent individuals. TCRbeta repertoire sequencing served as the tool for gauging how specific and how broad the SARS-CoV-2-reactive T cell receptors were following Ad26.COV2.S vaccination. Blinding of investigators to trial group allocation was maintained during experiments and outcome assessment. Ad26.COV2.S was administered intramuscularly at 5 x 10^10 or 1 x 10^11 viral particles, either as a single shot or as two shots given 56 days apart. Trial participants were randomized into five groups of five, in which low-dose or high-dose Ad26.COV2.S was given once or twice, or placebo was given on both occasions.

Reading the label with the study, this specimen's treatment or condition is: approximately 18 received Ad26.COV2.S at low or high dose, single or two shots; roughly 5 received placebo; per-sample allocation not given. Repertoires of vaccine and placebo recipients were sequenced from samples collected on day 63 after the first injection. In Cohort 1b, 25 adults aged 18-55 years were enrolled at a single site in Boston, USA, between 29 July and 7 August 2020. Ad26.COV2.S was a replication-incompetent adenovirus type 26 vector expressing a prefusion-stabilized SARS-CoV-2 spike protein from the original Wuhan strain. On the study overall, not on this receptor specifically: Ad26.COV2.S recipients had higher spike-specific TCR breadth than placebo recipients (P = 0.0014). Comparing responses between vaccine doses or regimens was not something the study was powered to do. After vaccination, spike-specific CD8+ and CD4+ T cell responses were reported to show substantial breadth. The authors noted that the TCR breadth and depth analyses may have underestimated total T cell responses. Vaccine and placebo recipients had comparable non-spike TCR breadth, which fits with the vaccine containing only spike.

Germline trimming amounts to 4 bases on V and 5 bases on J, with 6 as the count of junction bases outside the gene matches. For CDR1 and CDR2, the germline V gene lists MNHEY and SVGEGT. Reading from cysteine to phenylalanine, the CDR3 counts 14 amino acids. The read is trimmed to its CDR3 DNA, 42 bases read in frame from base 1. TCRbeta CDR3 regions were sequenced with the immunoSEQ Assay. After extraction, genomic DNA underwent amplification by bias-controlled multiplex PCR, followed by high-throughput sequencing. Turning to the authors' computational methods: To quantify the absolute abundance of every unique TCRbeta CDR3 region, sequences were collapsed and filtered. T cell fraction was estimated by normalizing TCRbeta template counts to usable DNA, with usable DNA measured through amplification of reference genes found in all nucleated cells. Repertoire TCRs were annotated as SARS-CoV-2-specific when V gene, CDR3 amino acid sequence and J gene were exactly matched to a known reactive TCR set. MIRA supplied the reference SARS-CoV-2 TCR set, which was filtered for enrichment in COVID-19-positive ImmuneCODE repertoires so that public or cross-reactive TCRs were removed. Based on the MIRA antigens, annotated TCRs were further analysed at the level of specific ORF or position within ORF. Depth was the summed frequency of annotated unique rearrangements, while breadth was defined as annotated unique rearrangements over total unique productive rearrangements. TCR breadth was compared between groups using two-sided Wilcoxon rank-sum tests. Not all clones reach the TCRdb copy of this immuneACCESS table, which keeps in-frame sequences only. Checked studies attribute under half of the gap to unresolved V genes and leave the rest unexplained. That table furnishes V, J and clone size, whereas the DNA furnished D and trimming. A total of about 350,000 clones appear in this sample, more than 85% of them only once. The top ten constitute about 4.6% of the sample.

This clone was recorded only once. Its antigen is still unknown. Qualities for individual bases were not recorded, and no much larger clone is one base off. The chain uses TRBV6-2 or TRBV6-3 and TRBJ2-7, with 9 central nucleotides matching TRBD1. The material sequenced was peripheral blood, taken in a trial of Ad26.COV2.S vaccine versus placebo. The source of this sequence is a person between 18 and 60 years old who received the Ad26.COV2.S COVID-19 vaccine or a placebo. In nucleotides, the sequence is TGTGCCAGCAGTTCTTGGGACAGGGAACACGAGCAGTACTTC. Its amino acids are CASSSWDREHEQYF.